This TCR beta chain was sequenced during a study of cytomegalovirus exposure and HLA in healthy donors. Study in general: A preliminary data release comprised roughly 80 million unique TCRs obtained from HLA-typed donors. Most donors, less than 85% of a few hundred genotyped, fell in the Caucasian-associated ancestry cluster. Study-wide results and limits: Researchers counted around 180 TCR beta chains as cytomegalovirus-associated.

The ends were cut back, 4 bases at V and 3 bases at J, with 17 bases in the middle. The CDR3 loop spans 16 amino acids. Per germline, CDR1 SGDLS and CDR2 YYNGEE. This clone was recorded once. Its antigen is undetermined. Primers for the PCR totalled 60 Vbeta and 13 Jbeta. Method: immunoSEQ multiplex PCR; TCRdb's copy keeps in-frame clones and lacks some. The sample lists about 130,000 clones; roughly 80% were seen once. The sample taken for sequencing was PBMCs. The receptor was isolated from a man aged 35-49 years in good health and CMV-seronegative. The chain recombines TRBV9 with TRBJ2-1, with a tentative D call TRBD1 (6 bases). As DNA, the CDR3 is TGTGCCAGCAGCCCCAGTTCCGGGACATACTACAATGAGCAGTTCTTC. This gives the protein CASSPSSGTYYNEQFF.